The T cell receptor (beta chain) under discussion was sequenced for a study of CD8+CD57+ T cells in acquired aplastic anemia. Study-level findings and limits: Levels of CD8+ Simpson's diversity were not significantly distinct in patients versus controls.

Researchers used genomic DNA as the template to profile TCR beta VDJ and CDR3. Via MiXCR, TCRdb re-called the reads, giving one row per CDR3 protein. The sample contains about 58,000 distinct CDR3 sequences, approximately 54% of which appear only once. Comment on this clonotype: As yet, its antigen is unknown.

The authors sequenced patients whose flow cytometry had shown CD8+CD57+ cell expansion. By the time of blood sampling, patients had still received no therapy. The TCR was taken from a human donor with aplastic anemia. Input material: sorted CD4+, CD8+, or CD8+CD57+ T cells (not recorded which) from PBMCs.

CDR3 nucleotide sequence: TGTGCCAGCAGCCCAAAGGGTCCCTACGAGCAGTACTTC. As protein: CASSPKGPYEQYF. The chain is built from TRBV7-9 and TRBJ2-7; D not resolved. V lost 5 bases to trimming and J lost 2 bases, with 10 bases between them. Germline V lookup: CDR1 SEHNR, CDR2 FQNEAQ (reference sequence). This CDR3 contains 13 residues.